This is a list of T cell receptor beta chains from one sample in a study of Ad26.COV2.S vaccination and SARS-CoV-2 variants. Assay used: immunoSEQ multiplex PCR; TCRdb lists only in-frame clones, some missing. The sample yields 430,000 or so clones, 75% to 95% seen once. The material was peripheral blood, obtained in a trial of Ad26.COV2.S vaccine versus placebo. These TCRs come from a person between 18 and 59 years old who received the Ad26.COV2.S COVID-19 vaccine or a placebo. Each CDR3 is given with its conserved first and last residue. A D gene is named only where the DNA matches it firmly. Where a row states a size, it is once, few, many or the class of an expanded clone; other rows omit it.

J: TRBJ1-5
D: TRBD1
size: .
V: TRBV28
DNA: TGTGCCAGCAGTGACAGGGGAAATCAGCCCCAGCATTTT
CDR3: CASSDRGNQPQHF

J: TRBJ2-1
D: TRBD2
size: .
V: TRBV6-2/TRBV6-3
DNA: TGTGCCAGCAGTTATTATTTTGGCGGGAGAACGAATGAGCAGTTCTTC
CDR3: CASSYYFGGRTNEQFF

J: TRBJ2-7
D: .
size: few
V: TRBV11-2
DNA: TGTGCCAGCAGCTCTCAGACTAGCTCCTACGAGCAGTACTTC
CDR3: CASSSQTSSYEQYF

J: TRBJ1-5
D: .
size: .
V: TRBV28
DNA: TGTGCCAGCAGCGAGGGGAGCCAGCCCCAGCATTTT
CDR3: CASSEGSQPQHF

J: TRBJ2-5
D: .
size: .
V: TRBV25-1
DNA: TGTGCCAGCAGTGAATGGGGTGGGAGAGGCGCAGAGACCCAGTACTTC
CDR3: CASSEWGGRGAETQYF

J: TRBJ1-3
D: TRBD1
size: .
V: TRBV27
DNA: TGTGCCAGCAGTTTGGGACAGGGGAGGCCTGGAAACACCATATATTTT
CDR3: CASSLGQGRPGNTIYF

J: TRBJ1-2
D: .
size: .
V: TRBV20-1
DNA: TGCAGTGCTAGATCAGGGCTCGGCTACACCTTC
CDR3: CSARSGLGYTF

J: TRBJ2-7
D: .
size: .
V: TRBV12-3/TRBV12-4
DNA: TGTGCCAGCAGTTCCCCGCACTCCGAGCAGTACTTC
CDR3: CASSSPHSEQYF

J: TRBJ1-2
D: TRBD1
size: .
V: TRBV19
DNA: TGTGCCAGTGCCACAGGGGGCAGTCACTATGGCTACACCTTC
CDR3: CASATGGSHYGYTF

J: TRBJ1-2
D: TRBD1
size: .
V: TRBV28
DNA: TGTGCCAGCAATCTGAGACCGGGACAGGGCTATGGCTACACCTTC
CDR3: CASNLRPGQGYGYTF

J: TRBJ2-3
D: .
size: .
V: TRBV7-9
DNA: TGTGCCAGCAGCCCATCCTCGACAGGTACAGATACGCAGTATTTT
CDR3: CASSPSSTGTDTQYF

J: TRBJ2-1
D: TRBD2
size: .
V: TRBV19
DNA: TGTGCCAGTATGGGGATAGCGGGAGCCGCCTATAATGAGCAGTTCTTC
CDR3: CASMGIAGAAYNEQFF

J: TRBJ2-7
D: .
size: .
V: TRBV7-2
DNA: TGTGCCAGCAGCTTAGCGGGCCAATCCTACGAGCAGTACTTC
CDR3: CASSLAGQSYEQYF

J: TRBJ1-5
D: .
size: .
V: TRBV6-2/TRBV6-3
DNA: TGTGCCAGCAGTTACTCGGGTGGAGTTGGAAATCAGCCCCAGCATTTT
CDR3: CASSYSGGVGNQPQHF

J: TRBJ2-7
D: TRBD1
size: .
V: TRBV7-2
DNA: TGTGCCAGCAGCCGCTGGGACAGGGAATATGAGCAGTACTTC
CDR3: CASSRWDREYEQYF

J: TRBJ1-2
D: .
size: .
V: TRBV20-1
DNA: TGCAGTGCTAGGGGCGCCCTATTC
CDR3: CSARGALF

J: TRBJ2-1
D: .
size: .
V: TRBV20-1
DNA: TGCAGTGCTAGAGATGTCAATGAGCAGTTCTTC
CDR3: CSARDVNEQFF

J: TRBJ2-3
D: TRBD2
size: once
V: TRBV10-1
DNA: TGCGCCAGCGGAACTAGCGGGGGAGATACGCAGTATTTT
CDR3: CASGTSGGDTQYF

J: TRBJ2-7
D: .
size: .
V: TRBV19
DNA: TGTGCCAGTAACCCCGGGACGGACTCCTACGAGCAGTACTTC
CDR3: CASNPGTDSYEQYF

J: TRBJ1-1
D: .
size: .
V: TRBV12-5
DNA: TGTGCTAGTGGTTCACCCCTCTGGGGGAACACTGAAGCTTTCTTT
CDR3: CASGSPLWGNTEAFF

J: TRBJ2-1
D: TRBD2
size: few
V: TRBV28
DNA: TGTGCCAGCACCCCCCTGGGACTAGCGGGAGGCAATGAGCAGTTCTTC
CDR3: CASTPLGLAGGNEQFF

J: TRBJ1-6
D: TRBD1
size: .
V: TRBV24-1
DNA: TGTGCCACCAGTAACCGGGACAGTGGGAATTCACCCCTCCACTTT
CDR3: CATSNRDSGNSPLHF

J: TRBJ1-1
D: .
size: .
V: TRBV5-1
DNA: TGCGCCAGCAGCTCCGGGTCAACGTGGGCTGAAGCTTTCTTT
CDR3: CASSSGSTWAEAFF